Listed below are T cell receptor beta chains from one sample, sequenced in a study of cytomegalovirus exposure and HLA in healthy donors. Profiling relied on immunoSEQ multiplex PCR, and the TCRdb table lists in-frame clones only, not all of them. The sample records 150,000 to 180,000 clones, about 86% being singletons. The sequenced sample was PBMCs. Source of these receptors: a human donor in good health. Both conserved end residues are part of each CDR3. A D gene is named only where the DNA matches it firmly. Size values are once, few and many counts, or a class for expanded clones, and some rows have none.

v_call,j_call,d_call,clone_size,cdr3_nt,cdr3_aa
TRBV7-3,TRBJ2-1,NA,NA,TGTGCCAGCGGGTCACCCGGCGGAAAGGAGCAGTTCTTC,CASGSPGGKEQFF
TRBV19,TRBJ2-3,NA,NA,TGTGCCAGTAGTATAGATGGGCGGGGCACAGATACGCAGTATTTT,CASSIDGRGTDTQYF
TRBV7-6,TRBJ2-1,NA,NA,TGTGCCAGCAGCCCACAGGGGACTAGGGCCTACAATGAGCAGTTCTTC,CASSPQGTRAYNEQFF
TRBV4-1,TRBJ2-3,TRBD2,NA,TGCGCCAGCAGCCTAGCTCCTGCGGGACTAGCGGGAGGGGGGGTAGATACGCAGTATTTT,CASSLAPAGLAGGGVDTQYF
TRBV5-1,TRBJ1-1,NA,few,TGCGCCAGCAGCTCGGACAATGTGTTGAACACTGAAGCTTTCTTT,CASSSDNVLNTEAFF
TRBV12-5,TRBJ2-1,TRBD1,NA,TGTGCTAGTGGTTTGGCCTTGACGGGACAGCTCAATGAGCAGTTCTTC,CASGLALTGQLNEQFF
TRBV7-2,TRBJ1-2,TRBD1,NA,TGTGCCAGCAGCTTAGGGGACAGGGGGCGCTCCGGCTACACCTTC,CASSLGDRGRSGYTF
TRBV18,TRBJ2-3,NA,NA,TGTGCCAGCTCACCAACAGGTAACACAGATACGCAGTATTTT,CASSPTGNTDTQYF
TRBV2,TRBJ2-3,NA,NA,TGTGCCGCGGGGGCCAAAGATACGCAGTATTTT,CAAGAKDTQYF
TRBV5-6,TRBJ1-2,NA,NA,TGTGCCAGCAGCTTGGGTCAGAACTATGGCTACACCTTC,CASSLGQNYGYTF
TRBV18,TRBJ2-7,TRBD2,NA,TGTGCCAGCTCACCGAGCGGGGGATCCTACGAGCAGTACTTC,CASSPSGGSYEQYF
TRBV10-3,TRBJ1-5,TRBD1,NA,TGTGCCATCAGTGGGGACAGGGATCAGCCCCAGCATTTT,CAISGDRDQPQHF
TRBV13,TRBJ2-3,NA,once,TGTGCCAGCAGCTTACGAGGTGCAGATACGCAGTATTTT,CASSLRGADTQYF
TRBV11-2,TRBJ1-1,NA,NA,TGTGCCAGCACCGCGCTATCGACAGCGATGAACACTGAAGCTTTCTTT,CASTALSTAMNTEAFF
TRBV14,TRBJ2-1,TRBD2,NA,TGTGCCAGCAGCCAAGATCACGGAGGTAGCGGGAGACACAATGAGCAGTTCTTC,CASSQDHGGSGRHNEQFF
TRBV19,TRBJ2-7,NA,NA,TGTGCCAGTAGGGCGGGACCCTCCTACGAGCAGTACTTC,CASRAGPSYEQYF
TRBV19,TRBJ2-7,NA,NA,TGTGCCAGTAGTAAACCGGGACAATTTCCCGAGCAGTACTTC,CASSKPGQFPEQYF
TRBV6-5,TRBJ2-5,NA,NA,TGTGCCAGCACTCGGGGGTTGGGGGAGACCCAGTACTTC,CASTRGLGETQYF
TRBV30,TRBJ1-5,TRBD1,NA,TGTGCCTGGAGTGTAAAGGGACAGGGTGGCAATCAGCCCCAGCATTTT,CAWSVKGQGGNQPQHF
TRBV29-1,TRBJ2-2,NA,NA,TGCAGCGTGACAGGGAACACCGGGGAGCTGTTTTTT,CSVTGNTGELFF
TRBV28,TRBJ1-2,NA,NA,TGTGCCAGCAGTTTAAGAACGGCGGGGCAGGGCTATGGCTACACCTTC,CASSLRTAGQGYGYTF
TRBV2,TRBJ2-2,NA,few,TGTGCCAGCAGTGTGACACACACCGGGGAGCTGTTTTTT,CASSVTHTGELFF
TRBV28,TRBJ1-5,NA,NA,TGTGCCAGCAACCTCGGAGGGAGCAATCAGCCCCAGCATTTT,CASNLGGSNQPQHF
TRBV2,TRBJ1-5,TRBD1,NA,TGTGCCAGTCAGACAGGGGGGAACAATCAGCCCCAGCATTTT,CASQTGGNNQPQHF
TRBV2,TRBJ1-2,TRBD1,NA,TGTGCCAGCACGGGACAGGGCGTCCGGGGCTACACCTTC,CASTGQGVRGYTF
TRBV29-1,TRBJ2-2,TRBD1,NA,TGCAGCGTGAGAACTGGACAGGTTTCGAACACCGGGGAGCTGTTTTTT,CSVRTGQVSNTGELFF
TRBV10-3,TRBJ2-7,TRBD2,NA,TGTGCCATCAGTGACCCCGGACTAGGGGTGGTCTACGAGCAGTACTTC,CAISDPGLGVVYEQYF
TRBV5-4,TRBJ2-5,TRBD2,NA,TGTGCCAGCAGCTCTGCCCCAGCGGGGAGAGAGACCCAGTACTTC,CASSSAPAGRETQYF
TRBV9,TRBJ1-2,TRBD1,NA,TGTGCCACCAACCCGACAGGGGCTAACTATGGCTACACCTTC,CATNPTGANYGYTF